A single sample gave rise to the 3 T cell receptor beta chains below, sequenced in a study of blood T cell repertoires in COVID-19. TCRdb's copy holds only in-frame clones and misses some; the assay was immunoSEQ multiplex PCR. The table lists about 200,000 clones, 85% to 90% of them singletons. Sequenced material: peripheral blood. The receptors shown here come from a man aged 55 to 69 who had recovered from COVID-19.

This clone appeared a single time. This sequence joins TRBV10-1 and TRBJ1-1; 7 positions agree with TRBD1. Germline V gives CDR1 WNHNN, CDR2 SYGVQD (reference sequence). V was clipped by 2 bases and J by 4 bases; unmatched bases: 4. The CDR3 is made up of 14 amino acids. The CDR3 spells CASSEPGGSTEAFF. The CDR3 coding sequence is TGCGCCAGCAGTGAGCCAGGGGGAAGCACTGAAGCTTTCTTT.

This rearrangement joins TRBV30 to TRBJ2-7; D gene uncertain. This CDR3 comprises 13 residues. Germline values: CDR1 GTSNPN, CDR2 SVGIG (reference sequence). V lost 0 bases and J lost 2, with 8 bases in between. CDR3 bases: TGTGCCTGGAGTGTACAAGTCCCCTACGAGCAGTACTTC. Translated: CAWSVQVPYEQYF.

In this sample, this clone turned up a few times. The chain is built from TRBV14 and TRBJ1-2; 8 nucleotides agree with TRBD1. V lost 4 bases, J lost 5 bases, and 9 bases stayed unmatched. From germline, CDR1 is SGHDN and CDR2 FVKESK. CDR3 length equals 15 residues. CDR3 nucleotides: TGTGCCAGCAGCCCCAAACCAGACAGGGGATATGGCTACACCTTC. Translation gives CASSPKPDRGYGYTF. Based on the CDR3 plus reference TRBV14 and TRBJ1-2, the full variable domain is EAGVTQFPSHSVIEKGQTVTLRCDPISGHDNLYWYRRVMGKEIKFLLHFVKESKQDESGMPNNRFLAERTGGTYSTLKVQPAELEDSGVYFCASSPKPDRGYGYTFGSGTRLTVV.